The clone carrying this TCR beta chain is medium-sized. Its target is not known. The assay was immunoSEQ multiplex PCR, and TCRdb's table has in-frame clones only and misses some. The table shows about 100,000 clones, with about three quarters occurring only once. The sample belongs to a study of Ad26.COV2.S vaccination and SARS-CoV-2 variants. Notes on the study in general: TCR breadth and depth analyses may have underestimated total T cell responses. Substantial breadth was reportedly displayed by spike-specific CD8+ and CD4+ T cell responses after vaccination. Placebo recipients had lower spike-specific TCR breadth than vaccine recipients. Comparability of non-spike TCR breadth was observed across vaccine and placebo recipients.

Trimming removed 10 bases from V and 4 bases from J, with 17 bases in between. Per the germline V gene, CDR1 is MRHNA and CDR2 is SNTAGT. This CDR3 is 15 amino acids long. This chain connects TRBV6-4 to TRBJ2-6; D perhaps matches TRBD2 (6 bases). The sample was peripheral blood, taken after recovery from COVID-19. The sequence derives from a human donor who had recovered from COVID-19. The CDR3 protein is CATGRQEGGANVLTF. The CDR3 DNA is TGTGCCACCGGACGGCAGGAGGGGGGGGCCAACGTCCTGACTTTC.